This TCR beta chain came from a study of cytomegalovirus exposure and HLA in healthy donors (dated by TCRdb to between 2016 and 2019). Background for the entire study: In an earlier analysis of approximately 640 of the donors, 250 to 350 Gb of sequence data and 100 million or so unique TCR beta sequences from 180 million or so T cells were reported. HLA typing covered class I and class II loci at four-digit resolution. The study profiled the T cell repertoires of about 640 subjects by immunosequencing and related them to cytomegalovirus serostatus. Donor age, sex, ethnicity and CMV serostatus were compiled alongside the repertoire data. A later analysis re-examined previously published TCR beta repertoires from 610 or so donors and added high-resolution HLA genotyping to investigate patterns of TCR occurrence. Among the roughly 380 genotyped donors, approximately 77% belonged to the genetic ancestry cluster associated with self-reported Caucasian donors. Typing coverage varied by locus: roughly 620-640 donors for A, B, C, DRB1 and DQB1; around 560 for DQA1; around 610 for DPA1; roughly 450 for DPB1. The study combined high-throughput TCR immunosequencing, statistical association of individual TCRs with disease status, and machine learning to predict cytomegalovirus infection status. A separate validation cohort of 100 to 150 different subjects was used in addition to the roughly 640-subject first cohort. Every discovery cohort repertoire had been produced on one sequencing platform. Roughly 300 gigabases of sequencing data and roughly 81 million unique TCR sequences made up an early release that covered approximately 700 HLA-typed donors. Across approximately 400 genotyped donors of the cohort, an average of about 220,000 unique TCR beta nucleotide sequences per donor were sequenced, and approximately 19% of those sequences were non-productive. Because of strong linkage in the cohort, roughly five DR-DQ haplotypes were treated as single units for association and clustering. Rather than using new phenotypic data, the later analysis identified candidate immune exposures from TCR beta sequences and from how often those sequences occurred across donors. The study was designed to test whether signatures of past pathogen exposure could be identified by cataloging public T cell receptors. An earlier analysis of several hundred of the donors used high-throughput TCR beta sequencing to judge whether each TCR beta V gene segment behaved as functional or pseudogenic. In a later genetic analysis, genome-wide SNP genotypes for 398 of the 666 donors were used, and that subset was treated as a discovery cohort.

The cohort comprised under 700 healthy bone marrow donors. All cohort members were sampled while nominally healthy, although unrecorded immune exposures were likely present. The donor tested CMV seronegative and was one of the 352 seronegative cohort members. A peripheral blood sample was provided by each donor, and peripheral blood mononuclear cells were used for TCR beta sequencing. Genomic DNA was extracted from the blood cell samples with the Qiagen DNeasy Blood Extraction Kit. For this clone: Its antigen is still unknown. No qualities accompany the bases; no much larger clone lies one base away.

Relative to germline, V is missing 2 bases and J is missing 3 bases, with 4 bases of the junction outside any gene match. The CDR3 runs 15 amino acids, cysteine and phenylalanine included. The read is trimmed to its CDR3 DNA, 45 bases read in frame from base 1. Via the germline V gene, CDR1 is KGHSH and CDR2 LQKENI. The investigation overall reported the following: A further reported finding was that TCR beta sequences accurately predicted the HLA-A and HLA-B alleles for most subjects in the first cohort. A group of highly shared sequence variants was considered likely to be a technical artifact of the sequencing pipeline. Specific HLA alleles were associated with 18,000 or so TCR beta sequences at a false discovery rate of 0.05 in a later analysis. Roughly uniform sequencing depth across donors was assumed in presence/absence analyses, although this assumption may not hold. Broadly in line with IMGT annotations, most TCR beta V segments showed up in productive rearrangements about 87% or about 30% of the time in an earlier analysis of a few hundred of the donors. In both the original and validation cohorts, the classifier was reported to diagnose cytomegalovirus status with high specificity and sensitivity. Compared with equally common non-associated chains, HLA-associated TCR beta chains in a later analysis were more clonally expanded and had lower generation probabilities. When HLA alleles, especially DR and DQ, strongly co-occurred, attributing TCR associations to individual alleles was difficult. It was suggested by the authors that the approach could potentially be generalized to other disease states and immunological phenotypes. A few of the identified cytomegalovirus-associated TCR beta chains were confirmed in vitro to be specific for cytomegalovirus antigens. According to a later analysis, parvovirus B19, influenza, CMV and Epstein-Barr virus appeared linked to several top co-occurrence clusters. In a later genetic analysis, fewer N-insertions in productive TCRs were reported among donors in an Asian-associated ancestry cluster than the 666-donor mean. In a later analysis, TCR association rates were found to vary across HLA loci, with the most associated TCRs seen for DRB1 alleles and the fewest for HLA-C alleles. V-gene and J-gene trimming of TCR beta chains was associated with a missense DCLRE1C variant in a later genetic analysis, and the association was replicated in an independent cohort. Most CMV-associated TCR beta chains appeared to be HLA-restricted in a later analysis, and the HLA associations seemed to be driven largely by CMV exposure. This cohort had only TCR beta chains sequenced, and the lack of alpha or paired-chain data limited which features could be detected. In the study, 150 to 200 TCR beta chains were listed as associated with cytomegalovirus. Correlated functional status among segregating V segments might be attributable to linkage disequilibrium, but an unknown experimental factor could not be ruled out. Across donors, most TCR sequences were observed very rarely, whereas some public TCRs were present in many individuals. Immune exposure information for the cohort was limited to CMV serostatus. Seventeen rarely observed V segments, including chromosome 9 orphons, were excluded from the earlier analysis of almost 600 of the donors because counts were too low. HLA typing was unavailable for some donors at each locus, so association tests used only the typed subset. Some IMGT-functional V segments, including TRBV6-2 and TRBV6-3, could not be told apart with the 87-base-pair reads, so those segments were excluded.

The library was produced with the immunoSEQ multiplex PCR assay. A mixture of 60 forward primers for TCR Vbeta segments and 13 reverse primers for TCR Jbeta segments was used in the multiplex PCR. A multiplex PCR assay on genomic DNA amplified the CDR3 region of rearranged TCR beta genes. The Illumina HiSeq System was used to sequence the amplified TCR beta libraries as 87-base-pair reads. The original methods were these. A later analysis counted tens of millions of unique TCR beta chains across the 650 to 800 repertoires, and 9 million to 14 million of these chains were shared by at least two donors. Raw reads were error-corrected and collapsed into unique sequences with a nearest-neighbor algorithm that merged closely related sequences to remove PCR and sequencing errors. CDR3 sequences were aligned to IMGT reference sequences to assign V, D and J gene segments. For a sequence to be retained, a match of at least six nucleotides was required to both a V gene segment and a J gene segment. Rearrangements were called productive when the CDR3 lacked stop codons and stayed in frame with V and J; all others were non-productive. CDR3 was defined according to IMGT convention as the region running from the second conserved V-encoded cysteine to the conserved J-encoded phenylalanine. In an earlier analysis of roughly 610 of the donors, sequences lacking an unambiguous match to a single V gene segment were excluded. In an earlier analysis of almost 600 of the donors, a V segment was called functional when productive rearrangements were above 56.7%, and segregating when the standard deviation between donors exceeded 5%. To diagnose cytomegalovirus status from the catalog of TCR beta chain sequences, a statistical classification framework was built. In a later analysis, V and J genes were assigned by comparing TCR nucleotide sequences against IMGT/GENE-DB human TR gene sequences. In a later analysis, CDR3 sequences and most-parsimonious VDJ recombination scenarios were assigned using the TCRdist pipeline. In a later analysis, each TCR beta chain was defined by its CDR3 amino acid sequence together with its V-gene family, and reads lacking a unique V-gene family were excluded. A later analysis removed several hundred highly shared, low-generation-probability nucleotide sequences to deal with suspected cross-contamination and a sequencing artifact. In a later analysis, a clonal expansion index for each public chain was calculated from normalized within-repertoire ranks of inferred template counts. In a later analysis, generation probabilities were computed with a VDJ recombination model fitted to out-of-frame rearrangements, and the resulting probabilities were checked against IGoR. A later analysis scored TCR-TCR, TCR-HLA and TCR-CMV co-occurrence with hypergeometric tests, applying a repertoire-size bias correction to TCR pairs. False discovery rates were estimated in a later analysis by permuting HLA or CMV assignments 20 times. In a later analysis, co-occurring TCRs were grouped using DBSCAN, with TCRdist sequence similarity added in when clustering inside HLA-allele-positive subsets. Repertoires with fewer than 30,000 or more than 120,000 public chains, plus five repertoires with anomalous nucleotide sharing, were excluded from co-occurrence clustering. Held by TCRdb, this immuneACCESS table contains in-frame sequences only and omits some clones. Under half of the omission traces to an unresolved V gene where checked; the cause of the rest is unknown. V and J calls and clone size are those listed in that table; D and trimming were worked out from the DNA. This sample has 110,000 to 150,000 clones in its table, and more than 65% of those were observed once. 1.5% to 2% of the sample lies in the top ten.

Material for sequencing was PBMCs. This TCR came from a woman in her twenties or thirties in good health and CMV-seronegative. The V gene is TRBV18 and the J gene is TRBJ1-1; the central 9 bases match TRBD1. The CDR3 corresponds to CASSPTGQGDTEAFF. The nucleotide sequence reads TGTGCCAGCTCACCAACGGGACAGGGAGACACTGAAGCTTTCTTT.